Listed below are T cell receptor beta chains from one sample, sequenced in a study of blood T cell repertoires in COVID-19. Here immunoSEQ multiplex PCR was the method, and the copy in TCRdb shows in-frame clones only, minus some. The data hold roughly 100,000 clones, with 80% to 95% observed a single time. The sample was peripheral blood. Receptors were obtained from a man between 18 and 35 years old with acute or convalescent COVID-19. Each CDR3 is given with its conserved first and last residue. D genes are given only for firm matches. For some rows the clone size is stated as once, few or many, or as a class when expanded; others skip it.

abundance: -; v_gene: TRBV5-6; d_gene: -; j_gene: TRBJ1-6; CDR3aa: CASSLRVGDRYNSPLHF; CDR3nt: TGTGCCAGCAGCTTGAGGGTCGGGGATCGCTATAATTCACCCCTCCACTTT
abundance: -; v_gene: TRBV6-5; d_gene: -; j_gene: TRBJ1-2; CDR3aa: CASSYSKQGYGYTF; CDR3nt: TGTGCCAGCAGTTACTCGAAGCAGGGCTATGGCTACACCTTC
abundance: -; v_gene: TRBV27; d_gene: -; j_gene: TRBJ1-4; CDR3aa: CASSLRRVSATNEKLFF; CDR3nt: TGTGCCAGCAGTTTACGCAGGGTTTCGGCAACTAATGAAAAACTGTTTTTT
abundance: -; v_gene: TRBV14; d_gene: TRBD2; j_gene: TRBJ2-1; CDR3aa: CASSRPPLAGGHNEQFF; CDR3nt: TGTGCCAGCAGCCGCCCACCTTTAGCGGGAGGCCACAATGAGCAGTTCTTC
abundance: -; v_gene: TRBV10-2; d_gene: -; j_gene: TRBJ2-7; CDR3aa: CASSDGLGAVYEQYF; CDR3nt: TGCGCCAGCAGTGATGGCCTGGGGGCCGTTTACGAGCAGTACTTC
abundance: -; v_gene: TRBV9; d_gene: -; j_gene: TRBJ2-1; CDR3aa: CASSEEASASSYNEQFF; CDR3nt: TGTGCCAGCAGCGAAGAGGCTAGCGCAAGCTCCTACAATGAGCAGTTCTTC
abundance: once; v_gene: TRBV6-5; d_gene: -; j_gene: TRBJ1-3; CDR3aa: CASRAPSYGNTIYF; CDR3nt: TGTGCCAGCAGAGCACCCTCTTATGGAAACACCATATATTTT
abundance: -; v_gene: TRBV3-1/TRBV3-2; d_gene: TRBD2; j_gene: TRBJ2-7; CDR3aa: CASSRLAGGGAYEQYF; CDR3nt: TGTGCCAGCAGCCGACTAGCGGGCGGGGGAGCCTACGAGCAGTACTTC
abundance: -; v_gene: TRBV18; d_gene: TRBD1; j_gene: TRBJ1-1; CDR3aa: CASSPSRGPEAFF; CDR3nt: TGTGCCAGCTCACCTTCCAGGGGGCCTGAAGCTTTCTTT
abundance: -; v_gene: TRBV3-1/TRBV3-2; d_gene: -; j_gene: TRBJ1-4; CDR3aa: CASSYGGSNEKLFF; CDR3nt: TGTGCCAGCAGCTACGGGGGGTCGAACGAAAAACTGTTTTTT
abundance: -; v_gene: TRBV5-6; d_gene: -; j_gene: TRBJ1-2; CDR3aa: CASSYSRAGGYTF; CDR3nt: TGTGCCAGCAGCTATTCGAGGGCCGGTGGCTACACCTTC
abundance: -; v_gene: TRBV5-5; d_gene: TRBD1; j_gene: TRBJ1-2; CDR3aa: CASSLPDRAYGYTF; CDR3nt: TGTGCCAGCAGCTTACCTGACAGGGCCTATGGCTACACCTTC
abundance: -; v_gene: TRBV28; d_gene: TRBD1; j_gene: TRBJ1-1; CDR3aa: CASSPSPSGGKNTEAFF; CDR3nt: TGTGCCAGCAGTCCCTCGCCCTCAGGGGGCAAGAACACTGAAGCTTTCTTT
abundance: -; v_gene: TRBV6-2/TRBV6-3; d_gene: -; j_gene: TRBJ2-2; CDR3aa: CASSSGTTNTGELFF; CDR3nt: TGTGCCAGCAGTTCCGGGACAACGAACACCGGGGAGCTGTTTTTT
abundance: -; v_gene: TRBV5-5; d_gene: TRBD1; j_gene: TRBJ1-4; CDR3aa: CASSLGQGVGEKLFF; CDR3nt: TGTGCCAGCAGCTTGGGCCAGGGGGTTGGCGAAAAACTGTTTTTT
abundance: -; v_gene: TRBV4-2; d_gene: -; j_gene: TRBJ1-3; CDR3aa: CASSQDREGSGNTIYF; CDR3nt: TGTGCCAGCAGCCAAGACAGGGAGGGGTCTGGAAACACCATATATTTT
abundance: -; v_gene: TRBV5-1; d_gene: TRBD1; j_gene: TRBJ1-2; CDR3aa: CASRSGTGNGYTF; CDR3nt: TGCGCCAGCAGGAGCGGGACAGGGAATGGCTACACCTTC
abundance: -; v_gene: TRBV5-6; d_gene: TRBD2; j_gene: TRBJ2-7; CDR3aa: CASSLELAEAYEQYF; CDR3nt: TGTGCCAGCAGCTTGGAGCTAGCGGAAGCCTACGAGCAGTACTTC
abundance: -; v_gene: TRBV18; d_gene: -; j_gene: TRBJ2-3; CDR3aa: CASSPGATDTQYF; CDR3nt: TGTGCCAGCTCACCAGGGGCTACAGATACGCAGTATTTT
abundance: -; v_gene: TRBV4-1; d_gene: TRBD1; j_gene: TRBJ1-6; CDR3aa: CASSHVERRDSNSPLHF; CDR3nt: TGCGCCAGCAGCCACGTTGAAAGGAGGGACAGTAATTCACCCCTCCACTTT
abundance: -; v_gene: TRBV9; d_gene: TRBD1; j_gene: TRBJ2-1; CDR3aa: CASSPGTGGYNEQFF; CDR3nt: TGTGCCAGCAGCCCCGGGACAGGGGGTTACAATGAGCAGTTCTTC
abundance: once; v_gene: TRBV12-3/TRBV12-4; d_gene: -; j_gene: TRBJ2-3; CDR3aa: CASSLAGVDTQYF; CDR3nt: TGTGCCAGCAGTTTAGCGGGAGTAGATACGCAGTATTTT
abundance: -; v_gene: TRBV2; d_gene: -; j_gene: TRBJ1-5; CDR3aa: CASSRQLSNQPQHF; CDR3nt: TGTGCCAGCTCAAGACAGCTTAGCAATCAGCCCCAGCATTTT
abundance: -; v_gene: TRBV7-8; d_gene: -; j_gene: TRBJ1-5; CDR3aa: CASSPDSSNQPQHF; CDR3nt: TGTGCCAGCAGCCCGGACAGTTCCAATCAGCCCCAGCATTTT
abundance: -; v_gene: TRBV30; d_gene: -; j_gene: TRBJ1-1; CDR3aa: CAWRKPVGHKNTEAFF; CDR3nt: TGTGCCTGGAGAAAGCCAGTTGGGCACAAGAACACTGAAGCTTTCTTT
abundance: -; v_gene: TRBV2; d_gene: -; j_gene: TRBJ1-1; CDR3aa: CASSILLNTEAFF; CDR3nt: TGTGCCAGCAGTATCTTGTTGAACACTGAAGCTTTCTTT
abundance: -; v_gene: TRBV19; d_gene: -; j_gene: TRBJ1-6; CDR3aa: CASSRREAFNSPLHF; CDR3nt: TGTGCCAGTAGTAGGAGAGAGGCGTTTAATTCACCCCTCCACTTT
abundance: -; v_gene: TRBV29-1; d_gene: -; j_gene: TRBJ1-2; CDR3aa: CSVVGRDDYGYTF; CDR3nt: TGCAGCGTTGTAGGCAGGGATGACTATGGCTACACCTTC
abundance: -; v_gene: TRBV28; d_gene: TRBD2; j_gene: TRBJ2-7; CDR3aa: CATTSGGSFYEQYF; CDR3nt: TGTGCCACCACCTCGGGGGGTTCATTCTACGAGCAGTACTTC
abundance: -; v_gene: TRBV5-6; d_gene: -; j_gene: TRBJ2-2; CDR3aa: CASSPITGLGNTGELFF; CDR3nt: TGTGCCAGCAGCCCGATAACGGGGTTAGGGAACACCGGGGAGCTGTTTTTT
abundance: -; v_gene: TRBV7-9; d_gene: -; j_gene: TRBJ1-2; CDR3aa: CASSQLNRVGYTF; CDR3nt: TGTGCCAGCAGCCAGCTTAACAGGGTTGGCTACACCTTC
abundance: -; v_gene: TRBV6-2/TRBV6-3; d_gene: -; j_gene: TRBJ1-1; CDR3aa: CASRPDWTASGTEAFF; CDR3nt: TGTGCCAGCAGGCCTGACTGGACAGCCTCGGGCACTGAAGCTTTCTTT
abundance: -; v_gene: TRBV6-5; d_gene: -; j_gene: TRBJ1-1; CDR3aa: CASRGRGNTEAFF; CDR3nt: TGTGCCAGTCGAGGGCGAGGGAACACTGAAGCTTTCTTT
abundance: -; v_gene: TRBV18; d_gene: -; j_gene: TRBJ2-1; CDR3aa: CASSPSQGTFVNEQFF; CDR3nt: TGTGCCAGCTCACCATCCCAGGGAACTTTCGTCAATGAGCAGTTCTTC
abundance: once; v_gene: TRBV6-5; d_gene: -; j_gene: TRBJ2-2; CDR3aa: CASKGSWGSGELFF; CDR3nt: TGTGCCAGCAAGGGGTCCTGGGGTTCCGGGGAGCTGTTTTTT
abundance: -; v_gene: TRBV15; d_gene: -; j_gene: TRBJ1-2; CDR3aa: CATSKEVRYGYTF; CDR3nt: TGTGCCACCAGCAAGGAGGTTAGGTATGGCTACACCTTC
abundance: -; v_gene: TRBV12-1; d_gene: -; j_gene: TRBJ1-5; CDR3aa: CASSFSPGGQPQHF; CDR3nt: TGTGCCAGCAGCTTTTCTCCGGGAGGGCAGCCCCAGCATTTT
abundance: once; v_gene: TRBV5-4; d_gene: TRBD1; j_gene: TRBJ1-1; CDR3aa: CASSLRTGGMLNTEAFF; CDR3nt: TGTGCCAGCAGCTTGCGGACAGGGGGTATGTTGAACACTGAAGCTTTCTTT
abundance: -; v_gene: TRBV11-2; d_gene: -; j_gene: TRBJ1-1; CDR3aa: CASSPVVTVNTEAFF; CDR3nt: TGTGCCAGCAGCCCGGTGGTGACAGTTAACACTGAAGCTTTCTTT
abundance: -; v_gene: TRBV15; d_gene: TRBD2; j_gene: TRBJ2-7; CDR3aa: CATSREAGGAYEQYF; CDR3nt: TGTGCCACCAGCAGAGAGGCGGGGGGTGCCTACGAGCAGTACTTC
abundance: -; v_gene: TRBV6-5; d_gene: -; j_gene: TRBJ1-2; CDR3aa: CASSYWGDRSNYGYTF; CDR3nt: TGTGCCAGCAGTTACTGGGGGGACCGTTCTAACTATGGCTACACCTTC
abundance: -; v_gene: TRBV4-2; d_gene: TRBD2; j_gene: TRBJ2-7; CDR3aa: CASSQDQAGGYEQYF; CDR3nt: TGTGCCAGCAGCCAAGATCAAGCGGGGGGCTACGAGCAGTACTTC
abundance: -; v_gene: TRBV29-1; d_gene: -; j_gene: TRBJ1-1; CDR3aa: CSPERGRGPFIIMNTEAFF; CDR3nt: TGCAGCCCTGAAAGGGGCAGGGGCCCTTTTATTATTATGAACACTGAAGCTTTCTTT
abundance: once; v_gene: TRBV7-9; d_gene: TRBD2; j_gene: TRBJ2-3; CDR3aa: CASSLYTSGSIDTQYF; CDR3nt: TGTGCCAGCAGCTTATATACTAGCGGGAGCATAGATACGCAGTATTTT
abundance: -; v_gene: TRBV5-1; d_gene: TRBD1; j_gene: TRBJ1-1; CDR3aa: CASNRQGRGLGNTEAFF; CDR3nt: TGCGCCAGCAACCGGCAGGGCAGGGGGTTGGGGAACACTGAAGCTTTCTTT
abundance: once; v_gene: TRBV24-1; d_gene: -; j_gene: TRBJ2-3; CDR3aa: CATSATSTDTQYF; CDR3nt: TGTGCCACCAGTGCTACTAGCACAGATACGCAGTATTTT
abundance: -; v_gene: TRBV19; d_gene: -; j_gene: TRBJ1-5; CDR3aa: CASSKTMAQPQHF; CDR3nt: TGTGCCAGTAGTAAAACAATGGCTCAGCCCCAGCATTTT
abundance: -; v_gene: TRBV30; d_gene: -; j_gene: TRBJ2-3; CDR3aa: CAWNGQSTDTQYF; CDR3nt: TGTGCCTGGAACGGACAGAGCACAGATACGCAGTATTTT